What follows are 9 T cell receptor beta chains derived from one specimen sequenced in a study of cytomegalovirus exposure and HLA in healthy donors (dated by TCRdb to 2016 to 2017). To prepare the library, the immunoSEQ multiplex PCR assay was applied. A mixture of 60 forward primers for TCR Vbeta segments and 13 reverse primers for TCR Jbeta segments was used in the multiplex PCR. This immuneACCESS table, as held by TCRdb, lists in-frame sequences with V and J called but not all clones. Of the missing ones, under half trace to an unresolved V gene in checked studies; the others have no known cause. For this sample there are 250,000 to 350,000 clones; about 75% appear just once. The ten biggest clones cover 2% to 2.5% of the sample. Sequenced input: PBMCs. These receptors were collected from a female donor in good health and CMV-seronegative.

V is TRBV9 and J is TRBJ2-1; 8 bases align to TRBD1. The J segment lost 5 bases and the V segment lost 2 bases, leaving 3 bases of the junction unmatched. The CDR3 is 14 amino acids. Germline V lookup: CDR1 SGDLS, CDR2 YYNGEE. This chain's CDR3 is CASSVTGVDNEQFF. CDR3 bases: TGTGCCAGCAGCGTGACAGGGGTGGACAATGAGCAGTTCTTC.

The table lists this clone with a few counts. The CDR3 is CASRAVTGRGNTEAFF. The DNA for the CDR3 is TGTGCCAGCAGAGCTGTGACGGGGAGAGGAAACACTGAAGCTTTCTTT. The chain employs TRBV4-2 and TRBJ1-1; no firm D call. V lost 6 bases to trimming and J lost 2 bases, with 19 bases between them. The CDR3 length is 16 residues. Germline V gene lookup returns CDR1 LGHNA and CDR2 YNFKEQ.

About this clone itself: At one end the junction does not follow the germline gene, possibly because of a read error. J is TRBJ1-2 and V is TRBV7-9; perhaps TRBD1 as D (6 bases). CDR3 length: 13 residues. CDR1 is SEHNR, CDR2 FQNEAQ, per germline (reference sequence). Written as DNA, the CDR3 is TGTTCCAGCAGCCCCACAGGGAACTATGGCTACACCTTC. Its translation is CSSSPTGNYGYTF.

The chain has TRBV5-4 and TRBJ2-2; weak D call: TRBD1 (6 bases). Germline V lookup: CDR1 SGHNT, CDR2 YYREEE (reference sequence). V was clipped by 4 bases and J by 3 bases, with 13 bases between them. This CDR3 has 15 residues. The CDR3 sequence: CASSVRGKDTGELFF. DNA of the CDR3: TGTGCCAGCAGCGTCAGGGGAAAAGACACCGGGGAGCTGTTTTTT.

The V and J genes are TRBV6-5 and TRBJ2-5; TRBD1 aligns across 9 bases. This CDR3 spans 15 amino acids. With 7 bases clipped from V and 2 bases from J, the junction kept 8 bases outside the gene matches. Germline CDR1 MNHEY, CDR2 SVGAGI. The CDR3: CASTLTGGYQETQYF. CDR3 nucleotides: TGTGCCAGCACCTTAACAGGGGGCTATCAAGAGACCCAGTACTTC.

V gene TRBV29-1 combines with J gene TRBJ2-7, with 8 bases matching TRBD1. V lost 2 bases to trimming and J lost 3 bases; unmatched junction nucleotides: 12. CDR1 SQVTM and CDR2 ANQGSEA come from the germline V gene. This CDR3 is 16 amino acids long. Here the CDR3 reads CSVELPGGYSGYEQYF. CDR3 in DNA: TGCAGCGTTGAACTCCCAGGGGGCTACTCCGGCTACGAGCAGTACTTC.

The chain combines TRBV10-3 with TRBJ2-7; D remains unclear. The CDR3 is 10 amino acids. Germline V gene sequence: CDR1 ENHRY, CDR2 SYGVKD. Trimming removed 10 bases from V and 3 bases from J, with 7 bases in between. CDR3 amino acids: CATSNYEQYF. Here the CDR3 DNA reads TGTGCCACGAGCAACTACGAGCAGTACTTC.

This clone was observed a handful of times. V gene TRBV30 combines with J gene TRBJ1-6; D is unclear. V lost 3 bases, J lost 11 bases, and 11 bases lay in between. CDR1 is GTSNPN, CDR2 SVGIG, per germline (reference sequence). The CDR3 loop spans 12 amino acids. The CDR3 DNA follows: TGTGCCTGGAGAACTATTGCGGCACCCCTCCACTTT. This codes for CAWRTIAAPLHF.

The chain uses TRBV9 and TRBJ2-7; 7 nucleotides align to TRBD1. J was trimmed by 4 bases and V by 0 bases; bases with no gene match: 7. The CDR3 loop spans 15 amino acids. Germline V gene lookup returns CDR1 SGDLS and CDR2 YYNGEE. The CDR3, as DNA: TGTGCCAGCAGCGTAGAGGGGGCCACCTCTTACGAGCAGTACTTC. Protein product: CASSVEGATSYEQYF. Full variable domain (outside the CDR3, taken from reference TRBV9 and TRBJ2-7): DSGVTQTPKHLITATGQRVTLRCSPRSGDLSVYWYQQSLDQGLQFLIQYYNGEERAKGNILERFSAQQFPDLHSELNLSSLELGDSALYFCASSVEGATSYEQYFGPGTRLTVT.